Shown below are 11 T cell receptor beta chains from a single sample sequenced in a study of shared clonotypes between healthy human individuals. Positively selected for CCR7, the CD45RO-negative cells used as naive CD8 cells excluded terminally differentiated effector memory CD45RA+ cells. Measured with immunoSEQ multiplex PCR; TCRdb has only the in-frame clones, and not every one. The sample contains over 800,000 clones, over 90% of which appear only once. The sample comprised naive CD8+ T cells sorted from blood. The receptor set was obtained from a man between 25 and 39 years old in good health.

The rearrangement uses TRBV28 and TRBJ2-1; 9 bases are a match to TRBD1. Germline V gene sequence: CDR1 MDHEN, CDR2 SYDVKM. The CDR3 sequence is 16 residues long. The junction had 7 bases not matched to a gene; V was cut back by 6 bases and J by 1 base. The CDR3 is CASRPGQGISYNEQFF. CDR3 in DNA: TGTGCCAGCAGGCCGGGACAGGGTATATCCTACAATGAGCAGTTCTTC.

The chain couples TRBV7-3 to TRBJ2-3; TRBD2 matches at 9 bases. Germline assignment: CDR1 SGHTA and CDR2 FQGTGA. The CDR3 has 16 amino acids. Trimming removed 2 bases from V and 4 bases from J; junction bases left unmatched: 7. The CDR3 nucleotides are TGTGCCAGCAGCTTAGGGCGCGGGAGGGCCCCAGATACGCAGTATTTT. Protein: CASSLGRGRAPDTQYF.

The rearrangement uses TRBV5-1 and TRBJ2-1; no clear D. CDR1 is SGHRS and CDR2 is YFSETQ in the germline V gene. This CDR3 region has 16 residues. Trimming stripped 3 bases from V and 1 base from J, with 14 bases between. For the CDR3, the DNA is TGCGCCAGCAGCTCACCGGAGACATATTCCTACAATGAGCAGTTCTTC. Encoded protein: CASSSPETYSYNEQFF.

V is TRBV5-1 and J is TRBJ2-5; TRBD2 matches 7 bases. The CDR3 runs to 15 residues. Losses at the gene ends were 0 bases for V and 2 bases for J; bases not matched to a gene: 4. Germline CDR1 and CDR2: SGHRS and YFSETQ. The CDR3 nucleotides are TGCGCCAGCAGCTTGGGACTAGCATGGCAAGAGACCCAGTACTTC. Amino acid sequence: CASSLGLAWQETQYF.

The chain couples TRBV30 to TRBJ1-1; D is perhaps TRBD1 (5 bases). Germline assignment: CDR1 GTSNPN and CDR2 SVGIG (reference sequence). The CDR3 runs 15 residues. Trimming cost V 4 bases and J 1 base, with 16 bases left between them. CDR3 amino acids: CAWIRRGRGNTEAFF. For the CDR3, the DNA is TGTGCCTGGATCCGTCGGGGGAGAGGGAACACTGAAGCTTTCTTT.

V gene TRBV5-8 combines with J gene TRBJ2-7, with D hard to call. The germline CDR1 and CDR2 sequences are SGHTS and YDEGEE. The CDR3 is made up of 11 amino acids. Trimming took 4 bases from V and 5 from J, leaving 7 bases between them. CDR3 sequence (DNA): TGTGCCAGCAGCCCCGCCCACGAGCAGTACTTC. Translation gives CASSPAHEQYF. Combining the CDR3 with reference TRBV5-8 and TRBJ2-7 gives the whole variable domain EAGVTQSPTHLIKTRGQQATLRCSPISGHTSVYWYQQALGLGLQFLLWYDEGEERNRGNFPPRFSGRQFPNYSSELNVNALELEDSALYLCASSPAHEQYFGPGTRLTVT.

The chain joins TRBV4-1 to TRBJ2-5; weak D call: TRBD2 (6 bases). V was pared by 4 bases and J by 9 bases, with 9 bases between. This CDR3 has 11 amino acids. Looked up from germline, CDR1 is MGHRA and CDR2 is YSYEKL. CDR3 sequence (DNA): TGCGCCAGCAGCCGTAGCGGTCCCCAGTACTTC. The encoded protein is CASSRSGPQYF.

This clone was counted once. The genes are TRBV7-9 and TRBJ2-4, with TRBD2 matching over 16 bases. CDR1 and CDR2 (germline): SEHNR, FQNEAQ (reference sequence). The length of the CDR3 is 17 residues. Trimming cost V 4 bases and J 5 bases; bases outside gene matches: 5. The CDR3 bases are TGTGCCAGCAGCTACCCCGGGACTAGCGGGAGGGAAAACATTCAGTACTTC. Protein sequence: CASSYPGTSGRENIQYF.

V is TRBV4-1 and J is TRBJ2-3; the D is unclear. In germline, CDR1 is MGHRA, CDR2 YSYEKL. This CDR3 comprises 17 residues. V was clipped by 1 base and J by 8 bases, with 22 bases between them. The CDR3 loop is CASSQVFLPQRAVTQYF. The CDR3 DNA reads TGCGCCAGCAGCCAAGTCTTTCTACCCCAAAGGGCCGTTACGCAGTATTTT.

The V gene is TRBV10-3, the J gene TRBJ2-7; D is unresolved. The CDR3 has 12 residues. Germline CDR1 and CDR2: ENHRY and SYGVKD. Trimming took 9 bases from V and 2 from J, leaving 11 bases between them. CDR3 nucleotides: TGTGCCATTCAAAAACCGACCTACGAGCAGTACTTC. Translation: CAIQKPTYEQYF.

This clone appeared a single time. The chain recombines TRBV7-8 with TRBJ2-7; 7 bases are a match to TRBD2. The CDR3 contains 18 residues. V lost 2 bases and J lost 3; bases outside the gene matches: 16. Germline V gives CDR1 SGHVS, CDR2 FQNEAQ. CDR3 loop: CASSLLGAQREGDYEQYF. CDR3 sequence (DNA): TGTGCCAGCAGCTTACTCGGAGCCCAGCGGGAAGGGGACTACGAGCAGTACTTC.